This T cell receptor beta chain was captured in a study of T cell responses to AZD1222 COVID-19 vaccine. CDR1 and CDR2 (germline): SEHNR, FQNEAQ (reference sequence). This CDR3 is built from 13 residues. Trimming removed 5 bases at V and 4 bases at J, with 11 bases between. General study results and limits: Unmutated variant regions reportedly attract nearly half of all spike-specific TCRs. In all cases, repertoires were sampled only after the peak T cell response.

TCRdb's table, derived via immunoSEQ multiplex PCR, lists solely in-frame clones and lacks some. The table shows around 130,000 clones, with about 88% occurring only once. Worth noting for this clone: Its antigen is as yet unknown.

Sequencing used peripheral blood, obtained 28 days after the second AZD1222 dose. This receptor was taken from an adult who received the AZD1222 COVID-19 vaccine. J is TRBJ1-2 and V is TRBV7-9; maybe TRBD1 (6 bases). The CDR3 is CASSEDSAYGYTF. The DNA for the CDR3 is TGTGCCAGCAGCGAGGACAGCGCCTATGGCTACACCTTC.